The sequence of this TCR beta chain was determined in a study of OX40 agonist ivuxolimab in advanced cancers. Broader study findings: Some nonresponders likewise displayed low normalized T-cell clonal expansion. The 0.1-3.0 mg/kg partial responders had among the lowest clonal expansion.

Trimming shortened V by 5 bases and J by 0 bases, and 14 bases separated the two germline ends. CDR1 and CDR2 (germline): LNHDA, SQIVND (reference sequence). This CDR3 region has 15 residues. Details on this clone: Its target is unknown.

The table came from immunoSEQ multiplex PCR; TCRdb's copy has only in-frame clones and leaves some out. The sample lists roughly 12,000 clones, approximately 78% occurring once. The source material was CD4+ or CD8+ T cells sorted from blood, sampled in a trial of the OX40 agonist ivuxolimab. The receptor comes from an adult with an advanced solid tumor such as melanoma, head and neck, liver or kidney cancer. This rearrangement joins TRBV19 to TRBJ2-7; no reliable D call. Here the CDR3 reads CASSPGARSSYEQYF. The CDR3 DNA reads TGTGCCAGTAGTCCCGGCGCGAGGAGCTCCTACGAGCAGTACTTC.